The rows below give T cell receptor beta chains drawn from one sample of a study of OX40 agonist ivuxolimab in advanced cancers. The method was immunoSEQ multiplex PCR; TCRdb's version includes in-frame clones alone and lacks a portion of them. The repertoire holds 20,000 to 30,000 clones, with 79% as singletons. The source material was CD4+ or CD8+ T cells sorted from blood, sampled in a trial of the OX40 agonist ivuxolimab. The receptor source for this set is an adult with an advanced solid tumor such as melanoma, head and neck, liver or kidney cancer. The CDR3 runs from the conserved cysteine through the conserved F or W. The order of the fields is V gene, J gene, clone size, D gene, CDR3 protein, CDR3 DNA. The D gene is left open where the match is weak. Clone size appears in some rows only: once, few, many, or a class for an expanded clone.

>TRBV12-1|TRBJ1-2|-|-
CASSWGTGMNYGYTF
TGTGCCAGCAGCTGGGGGACAGGGATGAACTATGGCTACACCTTC
>TRBV29-1|TRBJ1-2|-|TRBD1
CSVEGQGGRYGYTF
TGCAGCGTTGAGGGACAGGGGGGGCGTTATGGCTACACCTTC
>TRBV13|TRBJ1-1|-|-
CASSLLGSGTEAFF
TGTGCCAGCAGCTTACTGGGGTCGGGCACTGAAGCTTTCTTT
>TRBV5-1|TRBJ2-5|-|-
CASSLGLPDETQYF
TGCGCCAGCAGCTTGGGGCTCCCGGATGAGACCCAGTACTTC
>TRBV28|TRBJ2-3|-|TRBD2
CASSFALAGGPGGGPDTQYF
TGTGCCAGCAGTTTTGCACTAGCGGGGGGGCCAGGTGGTGGTCCAGATACGCAGTATTTT
>TRBV4-2|TRBJ2-5|-|-
CASSLGGGGIETQYF
TGTGCCAGCAGCCTAGGGGGCGGGGGAATAGAGACCCAGTACTTC
>TRBV5-1|TRBJ2-4|-|-
CASSLGDYLLAKNIQYF
TGCGCCAGCAGCTTGGGCGATTACCTTTTAGCCAAAAACATTCAGTACTTC
>TRBV11-3|TRBJ2-2|-|-
CASSLDGPTGELFF
TGTGCCAGCAGCTTAGATGGACCCACCGGGGAGCTGTTTTTT
>TRBV12-5|TRBJ2-7|-|-
CASGLDVYEQYF
TGTGCTAGTGGTTTGGACGTTTACGAGCAGTACTTC
>TRBV5-1|TRBJ1-1|-|-
CASSETMNTEAFF
TGCGCCAGCAGCGAAACGATGAACACTGAAGCTTTCTTT
>TRBV9|TRBJ2-3|-|-
CASSVWGALGDTQYF
TGTGCCAGCAGCGTCTGGGGGGCCCTAGGAGATACGCAGTATTTT
>TRBV5-6|TRBJ1-2|-|TRBD1
CAAGRGQGNYGYTF
TGTGCCGCAGGTCGGGGACAGGGGAACTATGGCTACACCTTC
>TRBV5-8|TRBJ1-2|-|-
CASSLEGGPQGYTF
TGTGCCAGCAGCTTGGAGGGGGGGCCCCAGGGCTACACCTTC
>TRBV21-1|TRBJ2-7|-|-
CASSKVCPGQGTYEQYF
TGTGCCAGCAGCAAAGTATGCCCCGGACAGGGTACCTACGAGCAGTACTTC
>TRBV15|TRBJ1-5|-|-
CATSRDRAGNQPQHF
TGTGCCACCAGCAGAGATCGGGCAGGCAATCAGCCCCAGCATTTT
>TRBV28|TRBJ1-5|-|-
CASSMARVRGQPQHF
TGTGCCAGCAGTATGGCGAGGGTACGAGGACAGCCCCAGCATTTT
>TRBV27|TRBJ2-7|once|-
CASSPGIVYEQYF
TGTGCCAGTAGTCCAGGGATCGTTTACGAGCAGTACTTC
>TRBV2|TRBJ1-1|-|-
CASLREGLNTEAFF
TGTGCCAGCCTAAGGGAGGGGCTGAACACTGAAGCTTTCTTT
>TRBV4-1|TRBJ2-3|medium-sized|-
CASSQDRPGGLLDTQYF
TGCGCCAGCAGCCAAGATAGGCCAGGGGGGCTTTTAGATACGCAGTATTTT
>TRBV5-1|TRBJ1-1|-|-
CASSFLGGTEAFF
TGCGCCAGCAGCTTCTTAGGGGGCACTGAAGCTTTCTTT
>TRBV9|TRBJ1-4|-|-
CASSVSGRGEKLFF
TGTGCCAGCAGCGTCAGTGGGCGAGGTGAAAAACTGTTTTTT
>TRBV25-1|TRBJ1-2|once|-
CASSEGLDYGYTF
TGTGCCAGCAGTGAAGGGTTGGACTATGGCTACACCTTC
>TRBV10-3|TRBJ1-2|-|TRBD1
CAISDGQGAWGYTF
TGTGCCATCAGTGACGGACAGGGGGCTTGGGGCTACACCTTC
>TRBV4-1|TRBJ1-5|-|TRBD1
CASSRTGGNQPQHF
TGCGCCAGCAGCCGGACAGGGGGGAATCAGCCCCAGCATTTT
>TRBV6-5|TRBJ2-3|once|TRBD1
CASSYGQGMVDTQYF
TGTGCCAGCAGTTACGGACAGGGTATGGTAGATACGCAGTATTTT
>TRBV7-8|TRBJ2-1|-|-
CASSNRLEQFF
TGTGCCAGCAGCAATCGGCTAGAGCAGTTCTTC
>TRBV4-2|TRBJ2-7|-|-
CASSHRQEPDYEQYF
TGTGCCAGCAGCCATCGGCAGGAGCCAGACTACGAGCAGTACTTC
>TRBV27|TRBJ1-5|-|-
CASSFQRTVNSNQPQHF
TGTGCCAGCAGTTTCCAACGGACAGTGAATAGCAATCAGCCCCAGCATTTT
>TRBV7-9|TRBJ1-1|few|-
CASSFGKNTEAFF
TGTGCCAGCAGCTTCGGAAAGAACACTGAAGCTTTCTTT
>TRBV5-1|TRBJ2-7|-|-
CASSFRPTYEQYF
TGCGCCAGCAGCTTCCGTCCGACCTACGAGCAGTACTTC
>TRBV9|TRBJ2-3|-|TRBD1
CASSSGQGTDTQYF
TGTGCCAGCAGCTCTGGACAGGGCACAGATACGCAGTATTTT
>TRBV4-1|TRBJ2-7|-|TRBD1
CASSQAYPFGTGSSYEQYF
TGCGCCAGCAGCCAAGCCTACCCCTTCGGGACAGGATCCTCCTACGAGCAGTACTTC
>TRBV27|TRBJ2-2|-|-
CASSLGAGIGELFF
TGTGCCAGCAGTTTAGGCGCGGGGATCGGGGAGCTGTTTTTT
>TRBV9|TRBJ1-4|-|TRBD1
CASSPGRAGGAEKLFF
TGTGCCAGCAGCCCCGGTCGGGCAGGGGGCGCGGAAAAACTGTTTTTT
>TRBV28|TRBJ1-2|hyperexpanded|-
CASSPWDGYTF
TGTGCCAGCAGCCCCTGGGACGGCTACACCTTC
>TRBV9|TRBJ2-3|-|-
CASSVGTRGFSDTQYF
TGTGCCAGCAGCGTAGGTACGAGGGGTTTTTCAGATACGCAGTATTTT